These 21 T cell receptor beta chains came from one sample sequenced in a study of regulatory T cells in long-lasting Graves disease. With iRepertoire HTBI primers and Arm-PCR of CDR3 regions, TCR beta libraries were built. Using its own MiXCR run on the multiplex PCR reads, TCRdb lists one record per CDR3 protein. Of approximately 470,000 distinct CDR3 sequences listed, 20% to 25% are singletons. Time point here: persistent/refractory GD, antithyroid drugs over 5 years with positive TRAb. PBMCs were the source of the RNA used for TCR sequencing. The input for sequencing was peripheral blood mononuclear cells (PBMCs), taken when the disease was refractory, from a patient treated with antithyroid drugs. The receptors were gathered from a female donor with Graves disease.

This clonotype was counted at least ten times. This sequence joins TRBV5-1 and TRBJ1-1, with D unresolved. The length of the CDR3 is 13 residues. From germline, CDR1 is SGHRS and CDR2 YFSETQ. The V and J ends lost 4 bases and 1 base respectively, with 8 bases between them. For the CDR3, the DNA is TGCGCCAGCAGCACCGGACGGAACACTGAAGCTTTCTTT. Translated: CASSTGRNTEAFF.

This clonotype showed up many times. This chain links TRBV5-1 with TRBJ2-7; 11 positions match TRBD2. Germline CDR1 and CDR2: SGHRS and YFSETQ. CDR3 size: 16 residues. V lost 0 bases to trimming and J lost 0 bases; unmatched junction nucleotides: 2. Here the CDR3 DNA reads TGCGCCAGCAGCTTGGGACTAGCGGGACCCTCCTACGAGCAGTACTTC. It encodes CASSLGLAGPSYEQYF.

This clonotype was recorded at least ten times. The rearrangement links TRBV3-1 to TRBJ2-7, with 8 nucleotides matching TRBD1. The V gene end was trimmed by 5 bases and the J gene end by 3 bases; junction bases not matched to a gene: 6. There are 14 residues in the CDR3. Per germline, CDR1 LGHDT and CDR2 YNNKEL (reference sequence). The CDR3 DNA is TGTGCCAGCAGCTCTGCCGGACAGGGCTACGAGCAGTACTTC. Translating it yields CASSSAGQGYEQYF.

V gene TRBV7-6 combines with J gene TRBJ2-1; D may match TRBD1 or TRBD2 (5 bases each). This CDR3 has 15 amino acids. Looked up from germline, CDR1 is SGHVS and CDR2 is FNYEAQ. V dropped 2 bases and J dropped 2 bases, with 10 bases sitting between them. CDR3 in DNA: TGTGCCAGCAGCTTAAGGCAGGGACCCTACAATGAGCAGTTCTTC. Amino acids: CASSLRQGPYNEQFF.

V gene TRBV7-3 combines with J gene TRBJ1-1; D may be TRBD1 (5 bases). The V end lost 5 bases, the J end lost 2 bases, and 18 bases lay between the germline ends. The CDR3 runs 16 residues. Germline CDR1 SGHTA, CDR2 FQGTGA. CDR3 nucleotides: TGTGCCAGCAGCCCCCACTCCCTCGGGGGTAACACTGAAGCTTTCTTT. It is translated as CASSPHSLGGNTEAFF. The complete variable domain, with remaining parts taken from reference TRBV7-3 and TRBJ1-1, reads GAGVSQTPSNKVTEKGKYVELRCDPISGHTALYWYRQSLGQGPEFLIYFQGTGAADDSGLPNDRFFAVRPEGSVSTLKIQRTERGDSAVYLCASSPHSLGGNTEAFFGQGTRLTVV.

This clonotype was seen repeatedly, ten times or more. The chain joins TRBV30 to TRBJ1-1; D is perhaps TRBD1 (5 bases). Germline V gene data show CDR1 as GTSNPN and CDR2 as SVGIG (reference sequence). With 4 bases removed from V and 5 bases from J, the gap between germline ends came to 14 bases. The CDR3 loop spans 13 amino acids. Written as DNA, the CDR3 is TGTGCCTGGATGTTCGGCGGGGGGACTGAAGCTTTCTTT. The encoded protein is CAWMFGGGTEAFF.

The rearrangement links TRBV7-9 to TRBJ2-7, with D uncertain. The length of the CDR3 is 15 residues. V was clipped by 4 bases and J by 2 bases, with 15 bases between them. Germline V lookup: CDR1 SEHNR, CDR2 FQNEAQ (reference sequence). The CDR3 DNA follows: TGTGCCAGCAGCTCCACCCAGATAGGGACCTACGAGCAGTACTTC. Protein product: CASSSTQIGTYEQYF.

This chain links TRBV19 with TRBJ1-1; tentatively, D is TRBD1 (5 bases). The CDR3 extends over 14 amino acids. Trimming took off 7 bases at V and 3 bases at J, with 15 bases between the two ends. The germline V gene has CDR1 LNHDA and CDR2 SQIVND (reference sequence). The DNA of the CDR3 is TGTGCCAGTAATCAGGGCAGGGTGGACACTGAAGCTTTCTTT. Translated, it gives CASNQGRVDTEAFF.

As regards this clonotype: Possible read error: a much larger clone is one base away. The J gene is TRBJ1-1, the V gene TRBV5-1; D is ambiguous. The CDR3 consists of 14 residues. CDR1 SGHRS and CDR2 YFSETQ come from the germline V gene. Trimming shortened V by 0 bases and J by 3 bases, and 9 bases separated the two germline ends. This CDR3 reads CASSLVAGYTEAFF. In DNA form, the CDR3 reads TGCGCCAGCAGCTTGGTGGCAGGTTACACTGAAGCTTTCTTT.

Ten or more counts support this clonotype. This sequence joins TRBV11-2 and TRBJ2-5; tentative D call: TRBD2 (6 bases). CDR3 length equals 14 residues. Germline V CDR1 and CDR2: SGHAT, FQNNGV. The germline V and J ends were trimmed by 5 bases and 2 bases, with 12 bases remaining between them. In DNA, the CDR3 is TGTGCCAGCAGCGAACCGGGACTTCAAGAGACCCAGTACTTC. It specifies CASSEPGLQETQYF.

V usage is TRBV6-1 and J usage is TRBJ1-1; 7 bases map to TRBD1. The CDR3 is 14 amino acids. Germline CDR1 and CDR2: MNHNS and SASEGT. With V trimmed by 4 bases and J by 1 base, 3 bases remained unmatched. The CDR3 protein is CASSGQGGNTEAFF. The DNA of the CDR3 is TGTGCCAGCAGTGGACAGGGTGGGAACACTGAAGCTTTCTTT.

The rearrangement links TRBV7-3 to TRBJ2-7, with a weak D call TRBD2 (7 bases). Trimming left V 5 bases short and J 0 bases short, with 20 bases between. The CDR3 has 17 amino acids. Germline CDR1 is SGHTA and CDR2 is FQGTGA. CDR3 nucleotides: TGTGCCAGCAGCCCCGAGGGGGGCGGGAGCGGCTCCTACGAGCAGTACTTC. Translating it yields CASSPEGGGSGSYEQYF.

The genes are TRBV3-1 and TRBJ2-1; unclear D gene. From germline, CDR1 is LGHDT and CDR2 YNNKEL (reference sequence). The CDR3 sequence is 13 residues long. The V gene lost 1 base and the J gene lost 6 bases, with 7 bases spanning the gap. In DNA form, the CDR3 reads TGTGCCAGCAGCCAAGCGCTCACCAATGAGCAGTTCTTC. It encodes CASSQALTNEQFF.

This clonotype appeared many times. This rearrangement joins TRBV28 to TRBJ1-5; D remains unclear. The CDR3 runs to 15 residues. CDR1 MDHEN and CDR2 SYDVKM come from the germline V gene. With 6 bases removed from V and 0 bases from J, the gap between germline ends came to 12 bases. CDR3 region: CASRVMGLSNQPQHF. CDR3 sequence (DNA): TGTGCCAGCAGGGTAATGGGCCTTAGCAATCAGCCCCAGCATTTT. The variable domain in full, completed from reference TRBV28 and TRBJ1-5, reads DVKVTQSSRYLVKRTGEKVFLECVQDMDHENMFWYRQDPGLGLRLIYFSYDVKMKEKGDIPEGYSVSREKKERFSLILESASTNQTSMYLCASRVMGLSNQPQHFGDGTRLSIL.

This clonotype was seen ten or more times. This chain connects TRBV7-3 to TRBJ1-2; D not resolved. This CDR3 contains 13 residues. Looked up from germline, CDR1 is SGHTA and CDR2 is FQGTGA. V lost 4 bases to trimming and J lost 8 bases, with 14 bases between them. The CDR3 bases are TGTGCCAGCAGCTCGACCCCTGCGTTAGGCTACACCTTC. Its translation is CASSSTPALGYTF.

The chain links TRBV28 to TRBJ2-3; D is uncertain. The germline gives CDR1 MDHEN, CDR2 SYDVKM. V was cut by 2 bases and J by 0 bases, with 12 bases left in between. The CDR3 has 16 amino acids. The chain's CDR3 is CASSLDLPMSTDTQYF. The DNA of the CDR3 is TGTGCCAGCAGTTTAGACCTCCCGATGAGCACAGATACGCAGTATTTT. Supplemented by reference TRBV28 and TRBJ2-3, the full variable domain reads DVKVTQSSRYLVKRTGEKVFLECVQDMDHENMFWYRQDPGLGLRLIYFSYDVKMKEKGDIPEGYSVSREKKERFSLILESASTNQTSMYLCASSLDLPMSTDTQYFGPGTRLTVL.

This clonotype has more than one count but fewer than ten. This sequence joins TRBV15 and TRBJ2-4, with 9 nucleotides matching TRBD2. From germline, CDR1 is LNHNV and CDR2 YYDKDF (reference sequence). After removal of 3 bases from V and 7 bases from J, the junction contained 16 bases not matched to a gene. The CDR3 is made up of 18 amino acids. CDR3 sequence reads: CATSRVRLAALEGNIQYF. The CDR3 DNA sequence: TGTGCCACCAGCAGGGTACGACTAGCGGCTTTAGAAGGGAACATTCAGTACTTC.

This clonotype was seen many times. The CDR3 nucleotides are TGTGCCAGCAGCATATCCTACGAGCAGTACTTC. This translates into CASSISYEQYF. The rearrangement joins TRBV6-1 to TRBJ2-7; D is undetermined. Germline CDR1 is MNHNS and CDR2 is SASEGT. The CDR3 is made up of 11 amino acids. Between the trimmed V and J ends, which lost 6 bases and 1 base, there was a span of 4 bases.

This clonotype was detected ten times or more. The rearrangement uses TRBV2 and TRBJ1-5; D gene uncertain. V shed 7 bases and J shed 3 bases, with 10 bases lying between them. The length of the CDR3 is 13 residues. The germline V gene encodes CDR1 SNHLY and CDR2 FYNNEI. The CDR3 DNA sequence: TGTGCCAGCAACGATAAGGCCAATCAGCCCCAGCATTTT. Protein: CASNDKANQPQHF.

This clonotype was found many times. This chain joins TRBV2 and TRBJ1-1; a weak D match, TRBD1 (5 bases). Trimming pared 5 bases from V and 0 bases from J, leaving 10 bases between. CDR3 length: 14 residues. Germline assignment: CDR1 SNHLY and CDR2 FYNNEI. Here the CDR3 reads CASSLDSLNTEAFF. For the CDR3, the DNA is TGTGCCAGCAGTCTCGACAGCCTGAACACTGAAGCTTTCTTT. The full variable domain, completed using reference TRBV2 and TRBJ1-1, is EPEVTQTPSHQVTQMGQEVILRCVPISNHLYFYWYRQILGQKVEFLVSFYNNEISEKSEIFDDQFSVERPDGSNFTLKIRSTKLEDSAMYFCASSLDSLNTEAFFGQGTRLTVV.

This rearrangement joins TRBV5-6 to TRBJ2-4; maybe TRBD1 (5 bases). The CDR3 consists of 14 residues. The V gene lost 5 bases and the J gene lost 9 bases, with 18 bases spanning the gap. Germline V gene lookup returns CDR1 SGHDT and CDR2 YYEEEE. The CDR3 DNA sequence: TGTGCCAGCAGGTCGCAGGGTGGCCAAAGCATTCAGTACTTC. Protein: CASRSQGGQSIQYF.